The clone carrying this TCR beta chain came up many times. The antigen remains unidentified. MiXCR, run by TCRdb on the 5' RACE reads, gives a single entry per CDR3 protein. The sample holds 27,000 or so distinct CDR3 sequences, 6.6% seen once. With 2 bases removed from V and 1 base from J, the gap between germline ends came to 12 bases. The CDR3 length is 15 residues. The germline V gene has CDR1 MDHEN and CDR2 SYDVKM. The data are from a study of early T cells in non-severe SARS-CoV-2 infection. At the level of the study: Sequencing used unsorted whole-blood bulk RNA, so chains lack pairing. Overall study results and limits: Anti-spike CD8 responses were favored by VDJdb matching, which missed private and CD4 specificities.

The V and J genes are TRBV28 and TRBJ2-7, with a possible D match to TRBD1 (5 bases). The receptor was isolated from an adult who was a healthcare worker with PCR-confirmed SARS-CoV-2 infection or an uninfected control (not recorded which). Sequencing was performed on whole blood. The CDR3 DNA sequence: TGTGCCAGCAGTTTAGGTGGGGCCCAGTCCTACGAGCAGTACTTC. Translation: CASSLGGAQSYEQYF.